This T cell receptor (beta chain) was captured in a study of blood T cell repertoires in COVID-19. Germline lookup yields CDR1 SGHTA and CDR2 FQGNSA. Trimming left V 5 bases short and J 1 base short, with 9 bases between. The CDR3 covers 14 residues. Clones were read by immunoSEQ multiplex PCR, and TCRdb kept only the in-frame ones, dropping some. The sample has about 250,000 clones, around 86% seen once. The sequencing sample was made of peripheral blood. The rearrangement links TRBV7-2 to TRBJ1-5; D possibly corresponds to TRBD1 (5 bases). This receptor was obtained from a woman aged 55-70 years who had recovered from COVID-19. CDR3 in DNA: TGTGCCAGCAGCCTCGGACACAGCAATCAGCCCCAGCATTTT. As protein: CASSLGHSNQPQHF.